These T cell receptor beta chains were read from a single sample in a study of T-cell reconstitution after alpha-beta-depleted transplantation in children. TCRdb processed the PCR reads anew with MiXCR; each CDR3 protein has one entry. The sample lists about 340,000 distinct CDR3 sequences, 15% to 20% occurring once. The source material was PBMCs, mostly from graft donor cells, sampled 360 days after TCRalphabeta/CD19-depleted stem cell transplant. These receptors were taken from a male patient aged 2-15 years who had a stem cell transplant for acute lymphoblastic leukemia, so the T cells may come from the graft donor. Both conserved end residues are part of each CDR3. The order of the fields is V gene, D gene, clone size, J gene, CDR3 protein, CDR3 DNA. The D gene is left open where the match is weak. Size tells how often a clone was seen (once, few, many) or the class of an expanded clone, and some rows leave it out.

v_gene: TRBV5-1; d_gene: TRBD2; abundance: many; j_gene: TRBJ2-1; CDR3aa: CASSFRLAGTYNEQFF; CDR3nt: TGCGCCAGCAGCTTTAGGCTAGCGGGAACCTACAATGAGCAGTTCTTC
v_gene: TRBV14; d_gene: NA; abundance: NA; j_gene: TRBJ2-1; CDR3aa: CASSQVWGAGVHNEQFF; CDR3nt: TGTGCCAGCAGCCAAGTCTGGGGAGCAGGGGTTCACAATGAGCAGTTCTTC
v_gene: TRBV12-3/TRBV12-4; d_gene: TRBD2; abundance: many; j_gene: TRBJ2-3; CDR3aa: CASSPTSAYTDTQYF; CDR3nt: TGTGCCAGCAGTCCGACTAGCGCGTACACAGATACGCAGTATTTT
v_gene: TRBV28; d_gene: TRBD1; abundance: NA; j_gene: TRBJ2-7; CDR3aa: CASSDQGDSSYEQYF; CDR3nt: TGTGCCAGCAGTGACCAGGGGGACAGCTCCTACGAGCAGTACTTC
v_gene: TRBV5-1; d_gene: NA; abundance: few; j_gene: TRBJ2-1; CDR3aa: CASSLDERHYRSYNEQFF; CDR3nt: TGCGCCAGCAGCTTGGACGAAAGGCACTACCGCTCCTACAATGAGCAGTTCTTC
v_gene: TRBV5-1; d_gene: NA; abundance: few; j_gene: TRBJ1-2; CDR3aa: CASSLGARNGYTF; CDR3nt: TGCGCCAGCAGCTTGGGAGCAAGGAATGGCTACACCTTC
v_gene: TRBV12-3/TRBV12-4; d_gene: TRBD2; abundance: few; j_gene: TRBJ2-2; CDR3aa: CASRLRRTSGTGELFF; CDR3nt: TGTGCCAGCAGACTTCGCCGGACTAGCGGCACCGGGGAGCTGTTTTTT
v_gene: TRBV4-1; d_gene: NA; abundance: few; j_gene: TRBJ2-7; CDR3aa: CASSQPGHSSYEQYF; CDR3nt: TGCGCCAGCAGCCAACCGGGACACTCTTCCTACGAGCAGTACTTC
v_gene: TRBV7-9; d_gene: NA; abundance: few; j_gene: TRBJ2-5; CDR3aa: CASSFSWTDQETQYF; CDR3nt: TGTGCCAGCAGCTTTAGTTGGACAGACCAAGAGACCCAGTACTTC
v_gene: TRBV3-1; d_gene: NA; abundance: NA; j_gene: TRBJ2-3; CDR3aa: CASSQDTGYRTDTQYF; CDR3nt: TGTGCCAGCAGCCAAGATACTGGCTACCGCACAGATACGCAGTATTTT
v_gene: TRBV4-2; d_gene: NA; abundance: many; j_gene: TRBJ2-7; CDR3aa: CASSQDQGTYEQYF; CDR3nt: TGTGCCAGCAGCCAAGACCAGGGTACCTACGAGCAGTACTTC
v_gene: TRBV5-1; d_gene: TRBD1; abundance: few; j_gene: TRBJ1-1; CDR3aa: CASSLDGTGYGAFF; CDR3nt: TGCGCCAGCAGCTTGGACGGGACAGGGTACGGAGCTTTCTTT
v_gene: TRBV2; d_gene: NA; abundance: NA; j_gene: TRBJ2-7; CDR3aa: CASSETGDPYEQYF; CDR3nt: TGTGCCAGCAGTGAAACGGGGGACCCCTACGAGCAGTACTTC
v_gene: TRBV5-1; d_gene: NA; abundance: few; j_gene: TRBJ2-7; CDR3aa: CASSSPPLWRQYF; CDR3nt: TGCGCCAGCAGCTCCCCTCCCCTATGGAGGCAGTACTTC
v_gene: TRBV24-1; d_gene: TRBD2; abundance: many; j_gene: TRBJ2-3; CDR3aa: CATSDLAGGPDTQYF; CDR3nt: TGTGCCACCAGTGATCTAGCGGGAGGCCCCGATACGCAGTATTTT
v_gene: TRBV5-1; d_gene: NA; abundance: many; j_gene: TRBJ2-3; CDR3aa: CASGHNGEDTQYF; CDR3nt: TGCGCCAGCGGCCACAACGGGGAGGATACGCAGTATTTT
v_gene: TRBV15; d_gene: NA; abundance: few; j_gene: TRBJ2-1; CDR3aa: CATSRVEFLNEQFF; CDR3nt: TGTGCCACCAGCAGAGTCGAGTTCTTGAATGAGCAGTTCTTC
v_gene: TRBV4-1; d_gene: TRBD1; abundance: NA; j_gene: TRBJ1-1; CDR3aa: CASSFFRDRVNTEAFF; CDR3nt: TGCGCCAGCAGTTTTTTCCGGGACAGGGTTAACACTGAAGCTTTCTTT
v_gene: TRBV7-2; d_gene: NA; abundance: few; j_gene: TRBJ2-2; CDR3aa: CASSLGGYQWTGELFF; CDR3nt: TGTGCCAGCAGCTTAGGGGGGTATCAATGGACCGGGGAGCTGTTTTTT
v_gene: TRBV27; d_gene: TRBD1; abundance: many; j_gene: TRBJ2-7; CDR3aa: CASSLGQGSGEQYF; CDR3nt: TGTGCCAGCAGTTTGGGACAGGGGAGTGGAGAGCAGTACTTC
v_gene: TRBV28; d_gene: TRBD2; abundance: NA; j_gene: TRBJ2-1; CDR3aa: CASSSGTSYDEQFF; CDR3nt: TGTGCCAGCAGTTCCGGGACTAGTTACGATGAGCAGTTCTTC
v_gene: TRBV28; d_gene: TRBD1; abundance: NA; j_gene: TRBJ2-3; CDR3aa: CASSLDRAGSDTQYF; CDR3nt: TGTGCCAGCAGTCTCGACAGGGCCGGTTCAGATACGCAGTATTTT
v_gene: TRBV28; d_gene: NA; abundance: few; j_gene: TRBJ2-3; CDR3aa: CASSFGGYSSTDTQYF; CDR3nt: TGTGCCAGCAGTTTTGGGGGCTATTCTAGCACAGATACGCAGTATTTT
v_gene: TRBV10-3; d_gene: TRBD2; abundance: NA; j_gene: TRBJ2-2; CDR3aa: CAIRKIAGDGVTGELFF; CDR3nt: TGTGCCATCAGGAAGATAGCGGGAGACGGCGTCACCGGGGAGCTGTTTTTT
v_gene: TRBV18; d_gene: TRBD1; abundance: few; j_gene: TRBJ2-5; CDR3aa: CASSPLDRGETQYF; CDR3nt: TGTGCCAGCTCACCCCTCGACAGGGGAGAGACCCAGTACTTC
v_gene: TRBV7-8; d_gene: NA; abundance: few; j_gene: TRBJ1-5; CDR3aa: CASSSSVRDQPQHF; CDR3nt: TGTGCCAGCAGCTCGTCTGTACGGGATCAGCCCCAGCATTTT
v_gene: TRBV20-1; d_gene: NA; abundance: few; j_gene: TRBJ2-7; CDR3aa: CSASLRGYEQYF; CDR3nt: TGCAGTGCTAGTCTTCGGGGGTACGAGCAGTACTTC
v_gene: TRBV14; d_gene: NA; abundance: many; j_gene: TRBJ1-1; CDR3aa: CASRGTVNTEAFF; CDR3nt: TGTGCCAGCCGAGGGACGGTTAACACTGAAGCTTTCTTT
v_gene: TRBV5-1; d_gene: TRBD2; abundance: NA; j_gene: TRBJ2-7; CDR3aa: CASRESLAGGSEQYF; CDR3nt: TGCGCCAGCAGGGAAAGCCTAGCGGGAGGAAGCGAGCAGTACTTC
v_gene: TRBV5-1; d_gene: TRBD2; abundance: many; j_gene: TRBJ2-7; CDR3aa: CASSWRGLAGGPRTYEQYF; CDR3nt: TGCGCCAGCAGCTGGCGAGGGCTAGCGGGAGGGCCTCGAACCTACGAGCAGTACTTC
v_gene: TRBV6-2/TRBV6-3; d_gene: TRBD2; abundance: NA; j_gene: TRBJ2-2; CDR3aa: CASTTFREGQTGELFF; CDR3nt: TGTGCCAGCACCACGTTTCGGGAGGGCCAAACCGGGGAGCTGTTTTTT
v_gene: TRBV12-5; d_gene: NA; abundance: few; j_gene: TRBJ2-7; CDR3aa: CASGFGDEQYF; CDR3nt: TGTGCTAGTGGTTTCGGCGACGAGCAGTACTTC
v_gene: TRBV20-1; d_gene: NA; abundance: few; j_gene: TRBJ1-1; CDR3aa: CSARDEVALGTEAFF; CDR3nt: TGCAGTGCTAGAGATGAGGTAGCGCTGGGCACTGAAGCTTTCTTT
v_gene: TRBV10-3; d_gene: NA; abundance: many; j_gene: TRBJ2-1; CDR3aa: CAVWVYNEQFF; CDR3nt: TGTGCCGTTTGGGTCTACAATGAGCAGTTCTTC
v_gene: TRBV10-3; d_gene: NA; abundance: NA; j_gene: TRBJ1-2; CDR3aa: CAIRGGYGYTF; CDR3nt: TGTGCCATCAGGGGGGGCTATGGCTACACCTTC
v_gene: TRBV4-1; d_gene: NA; abundance: NA; j_gene: TRBJ1-6; CDR3aa: CASSLGSVSSYNSPLHF; CDR3nt: TGCGCCAGCAGTCTGGGAAGCGTGAGCTCCTATAATTCACCCCTCCACTTT
v_gene: TRBV7-9; d_gene: TRBD2; abundance: NA; j_gene: TRBJ2-5; CDR3aa: CASSQRGVQETQYF; CDR3nt: TGTGCCAGCAGCCAACGGGGGGTGCAAGAGACCCAGTACTTC
v_gene: TRBV27; d_gene: TRBD2; abundance: few; j_gene: TRBJ2-1; CDR3aa: CARPSRAGGPYNEQFF; CDR3nt: TGTGCCAGGCCGAGTAGGGCGGGAGGCCCGTACAATGAGCAGTTCTTC
v_gene: TRBV27; d_gene: NA; abundance: NA; j_gene: TRBJ2-1; CDR3aa: CASTSSVGENYNEQFF; CDR3nt: TGTGCCAGCACTTCCTCGGTGGGAGAGAACTACAATGAGCAGTTCTTC
v_gene: TRBV29-1; d_gene: TRBD2; abundance: NA; j_gene: TRBJ2-1; CDR3aa: CSATGGVGLYNEQFF; CDR3nt: TGCAGCGCCACCGGGGGGGTGGGTCTCTACAATGAGCAGTTCTTC
v_gene: TRBV10-3; d_gene: NA; abundance: many; j_gene: TRBJ2-3; CDR3aa: CAITPGPVISTDTQYF; CDR3nt: TGTGCCATCACTCCAGGACCAGTGATTAGCACAGATACGCAGTATTTT
v_gene: TRBV6-2/TRBV6-3; d_gene: NA; abundance: many; j_gene: TRBJ2-3; CDR3aa: CASSYQYTQYF; CDR3nt: TGTGCCAGCAGTTACCAGTATACGCAGTATTTT
v_gene: TRBV12-3/TRBV12-4; d_gene: TRBD2; abundance: few; j_gene: TRBJ2-5; CDR3aa: CASTSRTSRGETQYF; CDR3nt: TGTGCCAGCACCTCGAGGACTAGCAGGGGAGAGACCCAGTACTTC
v_gene: TRBV12-3/TRBV12-4; d_gene: TRBD1; abundance: many; j_gene: TRBJ1-1; CDR3aa: CASSFLPKGQGAKVNTEAFF; CDR3nt: TGTGCCAGCAGTTTCCTACCCAAGGGACAGGGGGCAAAAGTGAACACTGAAGCTTTCTTT
v_gene: TRBV11-2; d_gene: NA; abundance: few; j_gene: TRBJ2-1; CDR3aa: CASSLGAGPSYNEQFF; CDR3nt: TGTGCCAGCAGCTTAGGTGCAGGGCCGTCCTACAATGAGCAGTTCTTC
v_gene: TRBV11-1; d_gene: TRBD2; abundance: NA; j_gene: TRBJ2-1; CDR3aa: CASSLSLAGARGYNEQFF; CDR3nt: TGTGCCAGCAGCTTATCCCTAGCGGGAGCACGGGGGTACAATGAGCAGTTCTTC
v_gene: TRBV5-1; d_gene: NA; abundance: NA; j_gene: TRBJ2-1; CDR3aa: CASSSVPGTEQFF; CDR3nt: TGCGCCAGCAGCTCCGTCCCCGGGACAGAGCAGTTCTTC
v_gene: TRBV7-7; d_gene: TRBD1; abundance: NA; j_gene: TRBJ2-7; CDR3aa: CASSLGSGTDYEQYF; CDR3nt: TGTGCTAGCAGCTTAGGTTCCGGGACAGACTACGAGCAGTACTTC
v_gene: TRBV4-2; d_gene: NA; abundance: NA; j_gene: TRBJ1-5; CDR3aa: CASSQGRDSSNQPQHF; CDR3nt: TGTGCCAGCAGCCAAGGGAGGGACTCTAGCAATCAGCCCCAGCATTTT
v_gene: TRBV5-1; d_gene: NA; abundance: few; j_gene: TRBJ2-5; CDR3aa: CASSLAIRGPQETQYF; CDR3nt: TGCGCCAGCAGCTTGGCTATCAGGGGCCCCCAAGAGACCCAGTACTTC
v_gene: TRBV15; d_gene: NA; abundance: NA; j_gene: TRBJ1-4; CDR3aa: CATSRSKDFWEKLFF; CDR3nt: TGTGCCACCAGCAGATCCAAGGACTTCTGGGAAAAACTGTTTTTT
v_gene: TRBV4-3; d_gene: TRBD2; abundance: NA; j_gene: TRBJ2-7; CDR3aa: CASSQDLSGRLSYEQYF; CDR3nt: TGCGCCAGCAGCCAAGATCTTAGCGGGAGGCTTTCCTACGAGCAGTACTTC
v_gene: TRBV7-2; d_gene: TRBD2; abundance: NA; j_gene: TRBJ2-5; CDR3aa: CASTQVLAGQETQYF; CDR3nt: TGTGCCAGCACCCAAGTGCTAGCGGGACAAGAGACCCAGTACTTC
v_gene: TRBV20-1; d_gene: NA; abundance: NA; j_gene: TRBJ1-1; CDR3aa: CSARDGSGVAEAFF; CDR3nt: TGCAGTGCTAGAGATGGGTCGGGGGTGGCTGAAGCTTTCTTT